A single sample gave rise to the 21 T cell receptor beta chains below, sequenced in a study of human T cells and chemical hapten exposure. TCRdb ran MiXCR on the RACE reads and lists one entry per CDR3 protein. The table records roughly 100,000 distinct CDR3 sequences, roughly 12% of them present only once. The sample's time point: pre-sensitization, week 0. Specified treatment: therapeutic diphenylcyclopropenone sensitization with weekly scalp DPC. This specimen consisted of whole blood, obtained in connection with sensitization to the hapten diphenylcyclopropenone (DPC). The receptors come from a woman aged 45-65 years with alopecia areata. Some clones in this sample may be carry-over from other donors' samples.

This clonotype has only a few counts. V and J are TRBV12-3 or TRBV12-4 and TRBJ1-5; unclear D gene. Trimming stripped 5 bases from V and 2 bases from J, with 10 bases between. The CDR3 has 14 residues. The CDR3 coding sequence is TGTGCCAGCAGTGGAAGTATGGGCAATCAGCCCCAGCATTTT. Its protein is CASSGSMGNQPQHF.

The CDR3 loop reads CASSPLAGGATGELFF. CDR3 nucleotide sequence: TGTGCCAGCAGCCCTCTAGCGGGAGGTGCGACCGGGGAGCTGTTTTTT. The chain is built from TRBV7-8 and TRBJ2-2, with 11 bases aligning to TRBD2. J was trimmed by 5 bases and V by 5 bases; bases with no gene match: 7. Germline-derived CDR1 and CDR2 are SGHVS and FQNEAQ. The CDR3 totals 16 residues.

The table lists this clonotype with many counts. The chain uses TRBV6-5 and TRBJ2-3, with 8 bases aligning to TRBD2. The germline CDR1 and CDR2 sequences are MNHEY and SVGAGI. V was pared by 0 bases and J by 6 bases, with 5 bases of the junction left unmatched. The CDR3 sequence is 15 residues long. CDR3 sequence reads: CASSYSSGSADTQYF. Here the CDR3 DNA reads TGTGCCAGCAGTTACTCGAGCGGGAGCGCCGATACGCAGTATTTT.

This clonotype was detected only a few times. J is TRBJ2-7 and V is TRBV20-1; the D gene is possibly TRBD1 (6 bases). The CDR3 runs to 15 residues. CDR1 DFQATT and CDR2 SNEGSKA come from the germline V gene (reference sequence). V gave up 3 bases and J gave up 0 bases, with 15 bases separating them. The CDR3 here is CSASERQVGSYEQYF. Here the CDR3 DNA reads TGCAGTGCTAGCGAAAGACAGGTGGGCTCCTACGAGCAGTACTTC.

Ten or more counts support this clonotype. The V and J genes are TRBV10-3 and TRBJ1-5; 8 bases line up with TRBD1. Germline CDR1 and CDR2: ENHRY and SYGVKD. This CDR3 contains 15 residues. With V trimmed by 1 base and J by 2 bases, 1 base remained unmatched. The CDR3 coding sequence is TGTGCCATCAGTGAGTGGGGACAGGGCAATCAGCCCCAGCATTTT. As protein: CAISEWGQGNQPQHF.

The rearrangement joins TRBV27 to TRBJ1-2; 9 bases match TRBD1. Germline lookup yields CDR1 MNHEY and CDR2 SMNVEV (reference sequence). The CDR3 contains 15 residues. J was trimmed by 3 bases and V by 6 bases; bases with no gene match: 8. The CDR3 coding sequence is TGTGCCAGCAGCCGTAGGACAGGGGAATACTATGGCTACACCTTC. Protein sequence: CASSRRTGEYYGYTF.

The chain combines TRBV28 with TRBJ2-7; maybe TRBD1 (5 bases). The CDR3 loop spans 14 amino acids. Looked up from germline, CDR1 is MDHEN and CDR2 is SYDVKM. V was pared by 5 bases and J by 3 bases, with 14 bases between. As DNA, the CDR3 is TGTGCCAGCAGTGCCGTGACAGCCGACTACGAGCAGTACTTC. Residues: CASSAVTADYEQYF.

Concerning this clonotype: A junction end diverges from the germline sequence, so it may reflect a read error. This rearrangement joins TRBV7-9 to TRBJ2-2, with 7 bases matching TRBD2. Germline CDR1 and CDR2: SEHNR and FQNEAQ (reference sequence). The CDR3 runs 16 residues. This chain's CDR3 is CASRLEGGSKNGVLFF. DNA of the CDR3: TGTGCCAGCAGATTAGAGGGAGGGTCGAAGAATGGTGTCCTGTTTTTT.

This clonotype occurred a few times. This chain connects TRBV12-3 or TRBV12-4 to TRBJ2-1; D remains unclear. CDR3 size: 15 residues. Trimming took 1 base from V and 2 from J, leaving 9 bases between them. This CDR3 reads CASSLGAIPYNEQFF. The CDR3 DNA follows: TGTGCCAGCAGTTTAGGCGCAATACCCTACAATGAGCAGTTCTTC.

This clonotype was seen many times. The gene calls are TRBV29-1 and TRBJ2-7; D not resolved. This CDR3 is 12 amino acids long. Germline CDR1 reads SQVTM; CDR2 reads ANQGSEA. Trimming stripped 7 bases from V and 7 bases from J, with 17 bases between. The CDR3 region is CSAGNSPREQYF. Here the CDR3 DNA reads TGCAGCGCTGGAAACTCCCCGAGGGAGCAGTACTTC.

Only a few counts were recorded for this clonotype. This chain connects TRBV5-6 to TRBJ2-1, with D unclear. Germline V CDR1 and CDR2: SGHDT, YYEEEE. The CDR3 consists of 13 residues. Between the trimmed V and J ends, which lost 0 bases and 8 bases, there was a span of 9 bases. CDR3 loop: CASSLVRRDEQFF. CDR3 bases: TGTGCCAGCAGCTTGGTGCGGAGAGATGAGCAGTTCTTC.

The chain carries TRBV11-2 and TRBJ2-4, with D perhaps matching TRBD1 (6 bases). This CDR3 is built from 14 residues. Trimming cost V 4 bases and J 7 bases, with 14 bases left between them. Germline V lookup: CDR1 SGHAT, CDR2 FQNNGV. CDR3 region: CASSSYEGVNIQYF. The CDR3 DNA is TGTGCCAGCAGCTCCTACGAGGGGGTTAACATTCAGTACTTC.

The chain is built from TRBV7-9 and TRBJ1-5; D is ambiguous. The CDR3 runs 16 residues. Trimming removed 1 base at V and 3 bases at J, with 13 bases between. The V gene's germline CDR1 is SEHNR and CDR2 FQNEAQ (reference sequence). CDR3 coding DNA: TGTGCCAGCAGCTTAGTTTCAGGAGGATTCAATCAGCCCCAGCATTTT. Translated: CASSLVSGGFNQPQHF.

This clonotype came up a few times. The gene calls are TRBV29-1 and TRBJ1-1, with D possibly matching TRBD1 (6 bases). The CDR3 has 13 amino acids. Trimming removed 4 bases at V and 2 bases at J, with 11 bases between. CDR1 and CDR2 (germline): SQVTM, ANQGSEA. CDR3 amino acids: CSVAGGPNTEAFF. The CDR3 nucleotides are TGCAGCGTTGCTGGGGGGCCTAACACTGAAGCTTTCTTT.

This clonotype was seen at least ten times. The gene calls are TRBV28 and TRBJ2-3; D is possibly TRBD1 (6 bases). V dropped 3 bases and J dropped 11 bases, with 12 bases sitting between them. Germline V gene sequence: CDR1 MDHEN, CDR2 SYDVKM. CDR3 size: 12 residues. The CDR3 is CASSFQGLGQYF. The CDR3 nucleotides read TGTGCCAGCAGTTTCCAGGGGCTGGGGCAGTATTTT.

This clonotype was seen only a few times. V usage is TRBV20-1 and J usage is TRBJ2-7; D call uncertain. The CDR3 covers 12 residues. Germline assignment: CDR1 DFQATT and CDR2 SNEGSKA (reference sequence). With 2 bases removed from V and 2 bases from J, the gap between germline ends came to 7 bases. The CDR3: CSARKGTYEQYF. DNA of the CDR3: TGCAGTGCTAGAAAGGGAACCTACGAGCAGTACTTC.

A few counts support this clonotype. The chain links TRBV6-2 or TRBV6-3 to TRBJ2-1; 10 nucleotides align to TRBD2. This CDR3 has 12 residues. V lost 9 bases and J lost 9; bases outside the gene matches: 5. CDR1 and CDR2 from the germline V gene are MNHEY and SVGEGT. The CDR3 protein is CASKTSGTEQFF. Written as DNA, the CDR3 is TGTGCCAGTAAAACTAGCGGGACTGAGCAGTTCTTC.

In its sample, this clonotype was seen once. The chain combines TRBV5-5 with TRBJ2-5; 7 bases are shared with TRBD1. Germline loops: CDR1 SGHKS, CDR2 YYEKEE (reference sequence). The ends lost 3 bases at V and 5 bases at J; junction bases unmatched: 7. The CDR3 runs to 14 residues. Here the CDR3 DNA reads TGTGCCAGCAGCTGGGACAGCCTAAAGGAGACCCAGTACTTC. Its translation: CASSWDSLKETQYF. The full variable domain, rest sourced from reference TRBV5-5 and TRBJ2-5, is DAGVTQSPTHLIKTRGQQVTLRCSPISGHKSVSWYQQVLGQGPQFIFQYYEKEERGRGNFPDRFSARQFPNYSSELNVNALLLGDSALYLCASSWDSLKETQYFGPGTRLLVL.

This clonotype was recorded at least ten times. The genes are TRBV29-1 and TRBJ2-7, with TRBD1 matching 8 bases. In germline, CDR1 is SQVTM, CDR2 ANQGSEA. V gave up 4 bases and J gave up 7 bases; unmatched junction bases: 9. The CDR3 runs 13 residues. CDR3 nucleotide sequence: TGCAGCGTTGCGGTGACAGGGGTCGGTGAGCAGTACTTC. Its protein is CSVAVTGVGEQYF.

This clonotype has ten or more counts. The rearrangement joins TRBV7-8 to TRBJ1-1; maybe TRBD1 (6 bases). The CDR3 totals 13 residues. The V gene lost 5 bases and the J gene lost 1 base, with 8 bases spanning the gap. CDR1 and CDR2 (germline): SGHVS, FQNEAQ. DNA for the CDR3: TGTGCCAGCAGCCTACAGGGGAACACTGAAGCTTTCTTT. Its protein product is CASSLQGNTEAFF. The variable domain in full, with the rest retrieved from reference TRBV7-8 and TRBJ1-1, is GAGVSQSPRYKVAKRGQDVALRCDPISGHVSLFWYQQALGQGPEFLTYFQNEAQLDKSGLPSDRFFAERPEGSVSTLKIQRTQQEDSAVYLCASSLQGNTEAFFGQGTRLTVV.

The chain links TRBV7-2 to TRBJ1-5, with D possibly TRBD1 on 5 matching bases. Germline V gene lookup returns CDR1 SGHTA and CDR2 FQGNSA. This CDR3 spans 14 amino acids. Trimming cost V 4 bases and J 3 bases, with 10 bases left between them. The CDR3 DNA sequence: TGTGCCAGCAGCTGGGACCTACTCAATCAGCCCCAGCATTTT. Translation gives CASSWDLLNQPQHF.